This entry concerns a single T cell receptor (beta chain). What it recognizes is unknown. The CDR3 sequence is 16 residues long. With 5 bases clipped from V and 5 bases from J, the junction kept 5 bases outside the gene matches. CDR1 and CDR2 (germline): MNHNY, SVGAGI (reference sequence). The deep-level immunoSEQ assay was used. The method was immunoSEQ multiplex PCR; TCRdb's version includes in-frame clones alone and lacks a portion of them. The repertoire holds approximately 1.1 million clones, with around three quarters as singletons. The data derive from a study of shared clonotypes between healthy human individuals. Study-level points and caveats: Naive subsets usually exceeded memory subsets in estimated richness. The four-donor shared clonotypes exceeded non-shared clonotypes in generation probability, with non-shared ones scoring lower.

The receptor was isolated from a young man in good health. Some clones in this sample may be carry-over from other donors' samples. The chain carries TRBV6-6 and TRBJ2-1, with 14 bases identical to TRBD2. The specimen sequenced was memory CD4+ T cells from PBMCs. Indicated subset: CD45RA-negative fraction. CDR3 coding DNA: TGTGCCAGCAGTACTCCGACTAGCGGGAGGGACAATGAGCAGTTCTTC. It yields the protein CASSTPTSGRDNEQFF.